The sequence of this T cell receptor (beta chain) was determined in a study of blood T cell repertoires in COVID-19. Study information: Donors in the United States, Italy and Spain gave samples during acute or convalescent COVID-19. Sample material is recorded as cDNA or gDNA derived from T cells, B-cell-depleted T cells, or PBMCs.

Original handling: Amplifying reference gene primers gave estimates of nucleated cell counts. Profiled with immunoSEQ multiplex PCR; TCRdb holds only in-frame clones, not every one. Clonal size and the V and J genes are those of that table, whereas D and trimming came from the DNA. The sample includes 140,000 to 150,000 clones, 84% of them seen just once. The clonotype comes from a human donor in a cohort sampled during active COVID-19. The material sequenced was peripheral blood.

For the CDR3, the DNA is TGTGCCAGCAGCTTAGGAACTAGCGGAAGGACCGGGGAGCTGTTTTTT. Translated, it gives CASSLGTSGRTGELFF. The chain couples TRBV7-2 to TRBJ2-2; 8 bases agree with TRBD2. Per the germline V gene, CDR1 is SGHTA and CDR2 is FQGNSA. This CDR3 comprises 16 residues. The V gene end was trimmed by 1 base and the J gene end by 5 bases; junction bases not matched to a gene: 6.